One sample yielded the 5 T cell receptor beta chains listed below, sequenced in a study of esophageal squamous cell carcinoma under preoperative chemotherapy. TCRdb called the PCR reads again in MiXCR, with one record for every CDR3 protein. The profile shows about 32,000 distinct CDR3 sequences, 52% of them singletons. Time point reported: after preoperative PTX-NDP chemotherapy. Sampling was carried out from a patient given preoperative chemotherapy. These receptors all come from a human donor with esophageal squamous cell carcinoma. The donor label of this sample is uncertain.

This clonotype was seen many times. The J gene is TRBJ2-1, the V gene TRBV6-5; D not resolved. V lost 6 bases and J lost 5, with 11 bases in between. The CDR3 is 13 amino acids. Germline CDR1 reads MNHEY; CDR2 reads SVGAGI. The CDR3 nucleotides are TGTGCCAGCAGCAGGCAGAGCGACAATGAGCAGTTCTTC. This gives the protein CASSRQSDNEQFF.

This clonotype is medium-sized. This rearrangement joins TRBV7-8 to TRBJ2-3; D is ambiguous. V was shortened by 1 base and J by 4 bases, with 6 bases between the two germline ends. The CDR3 totals 13 residues. Germline CDR1 is SGHVS and CDR2 is FQNEAQ. CDR3 protein: CASSLGWADTQYF. CDR3 nucleotide sequence: TGTGCCAGCAGCTTAGGTTGGGCAGATACGCAGTATTTT.

The table lists this clonotype with a few counts. V usage is TRBV12-3 or TRBV12-4 and J usage is TRBJ2-3; tentatively, D is TRBD1 or TRBD2 (6 bases each). Trimming removed 7 bases from V and 0 bases from J, with 26 bases in between. This CDR3 is 19 amino acids long. CDR3 sequence: CASMRWRGARESSTDTQYF. For the CDR3, the DNA is TGTGCCAGCATGCGATGGAGGGGGGCGAGGGAGTCTAGCACAGATACGCAGTATTTT.

Remarks on this clonotype: At one boundary the junction diverges from the germline segment, which might be a read error. This chain links TRBV7-8 with TRBJ2-3, with TRBD2 identical over 12 bases. The CDR3 loop spans 16 amino acids. Germline assignment: CDR1 SGHVS and CDR2 FQNEAQ. The CDR3 DNA follows: TGTGCCAGCAGCAACCTAGCGGGGGGGCCCGGTGACACGCGGTATTTC. Protein: CASSNLAGGPGDTRYF.

A note on this clonotype: Relative to the germline gene, one junction end is altered; a read error may explain this. The chain uses TRBV7-2 and TRBJ2-3, with D perhaps TRBD2 (5 bases). The germline CDR1 and CDR2 sequences are SGHTA and FQGNSA. This CDR3 region has 14 residues. As DNA, the CDR3 is TGTGCGGGGAGCGGCGGCCTAGAAAAAGATACGCAGTATTTC. It is translated as CAGSGGLEKDTQYF.